This is a list of T cell receptor beta chains from one sample in a study of control samples from healthy donors and cancer patients. Sequenced by immunoSEQ multiplex PCR; TCRdb stores in-frame clones only, minus some. The table shows about 92,000 clones, with roughly four fifths occurring only once. The sequenced sample consisted of blood. Receptors were obtained from a woman aged 55 to 70 in good health. Both conserved end residues are part of each CDR3. D genes are given only for firm matches. Not all rows give a size; the values are once, few, many and, for expanded clones, a class.

cdr3_aa: CAIWAESTDTQYF
cdr3_nt: TGTGCCATCTGGGCAGAATCCACAGATACGCAGTATTTT
j_call: TRBJ2-3
v_call: TRBV10-3
clone_size: .
d_call: .

cdr3_aa: CASSPNQRNTEAFF
cdr3_nt: TGTGCCAGCTCTCCCAATCAGCGGAACACTGAAGCTTTCTTT
j_call: TRBJ1-1
v_call: TRBV18
clone_size: once
d_call: .

cdr3_aa: CSVDSGRAETQYF
cdr3_nt: TGCAGCGTTGATAGCGGGAGGGCAGAGACCCAGTACTTC
j_call: TRBJ2-5
v_call: TRBV29-1
clone_size: .
d_call: TRBD2

cdr3_aa: CASSWSGSSYEQYF
cdr3_nt: TGTGCCAGTAGTTGGTCAGGGAGCTCCTACGAGCAGTACTTC
j_call: TRBJ2-7
v_call: TRBV19
clone_size: .
d_call: .

cdr3_aa: CASSLGAGNTEAFF
cdr3_nt: TGTGCCAGCAGCTTAGGTGCAGGGAACACTGAAGCTTTCTTT
j_call: TRBJ1-1
v_call: TRBV7-9
clone_size: .
d_call: .

cdr3_aa: CASSDGQGAGIEAFF
cdr3_nt: TGTGCCAGCAGTGACGGACAGGGGGCGGGGATTGAAGCTTTCTTT
j_call: TRBJ1-1
v_call: TRBV6-1
clone_size: .
d_call: TRBD1

cdr3_aa: CASSLYGTGPQTQYF
cdr3_nt: TGTGCCAGCAGCCTATACGGGACAGGTCCTCAGACCCAGTACTTC
j_call: TRBJ2-5
v_call: TRBV27
clone_size: .
d_call: TRBD1

cdr3_aa: CASSEGAWRGRRLETQYF
cdr3_nt: TGTGCCAGCAGTGAAGGGGCTTGGAGGGGGCGTCGGTTAGAGACCCAGTACTTC
j_call: TRBJ2-5
v_call: TRBV6-1
clone_size: .
d_call: .

cdr3_aa: CATGPKDGGQETQYF
cdr3_nt: TGTGCCACCGGTCCGAAGGATGGGGGCCAAGAGACCCAGTACTTC
j_call: TRBJ2-5
v_call: TRBV10-3
clone_size: .
d_call: .

cdr3_aa: CASKTGQGFYEQYF
cdr3_nt: TGTGCCAGCAAAACAGGCCAGGGTTTCTACGAGCAGTACTTC
j_call: TRBJ2-7
v_call: TRBV6-5
clone_size: few
d_call: .

cdr3_aa: CSVKGGTDTQYF
cdr3_nt: TGCAGCGTTAAGGGGGGAACAGATACGCAGTATTTT
j_call: TRBJ2-3
v_call: TRBV29-1
clone_size: .
d_call: .

cdr3_aa: CASSENSGRPSQETQYF
cdr3_nt: TGTGCCAGCTCAGAGAATAGCGGGCGCCCGTCACAAGAGACCCAGTACTTC
j_call: TRBJ2-5
v_call: TRBV18
clone_size: .
d_call: TRBD2

cdr3_aa: CASSPDGAANTEAFF
cdr3_nt: TGTGCCAGCAGCCCCGATGGCGCAGCGAACACTGAAGCTTTCTTT
j_call: TRBJ1-1
v_call: TRBV5-4
clone_size: .
d_call: .

cdr3_aa: CASSATRVISNQPQHF
cdr3_nt: TGTGCCAGCAGCGCTACCAGGGTAATAAGCAATCAGCCCCAGCATTTT
j_call: TRBJ1-5
v_call: TRBV7-8
clone_size: .
d_call: .

cdr3_aa: CASSPDEGVNTEAFF
cdr3_nt: TGTGCCAGCAGCCCTGACGAGGGGGTGAACACTGAAGCTTTCTTT
j_call: TRBJ1-1
v_call: TRBV2
clone_size: .
d_call: .

cdr3_aa: CASSLQRTDTQYF
cdr3_nt: TGTGCCAGCAGTCTCCAACGGACAGATACGCAGTATTTT
j_call: TRBJ2-3
v_call: TRBV27
clone_size: .
d_call: .

cdr3_aa: CASMEEGRVTDTQYF
cdr3_nt: TGTGCCAGTATGGAGGAGGGCCGGGTAACAGATACGCAGTATTTT
j_call: TRBJ2-3
v_call: TRBV19
clone_size: .
d_call: .

cdr3_aa: CASNPGGRETQYF
cdr3_nt: TGTGCCAGCAACCCAGGGGGACGGGAGACCCAGTACTTC
j_call: TRBJ2-5
v_call: TRBV6-5
clone_size: .
d_call: TRBD1

cdr3_aa: CASTQTLGQQPQHF
cdr3_nt: TGTGCCAGCACTCAGACCCTAGGTCAGCAGCCCCAGCATTTT
j_call: TRBJ1-5
v_call: TRBV6-5
clone_size: .
d_call: .

cdr3_aa: CASSLLDHQTDTQYF
cdr3_nt: TGTGCCAGCAGCCTCCTGGATCACCAAACAGATACGCAGTATTTT
j_call: TRBJ2-3
v_call: TRBV9
clone_size: .
d_call: .

cdr3_aa: CASSFLTGGNTEAFF
cdr3_nt: TGTGCCAGCAGCTTTCTGACAGGGGGGAACACTGAAGCTTTCTTT
j_call: TRBJ1-1
v_call: TRBV7-2
clone_size: once
d_call: TRBD1

cdr3_aa: CASSRTGAFQETQYF
cdr3_nt: TGTGCCAGTAGCAGGACAGGGGCCTTCCAAGAGACCCAGTACTTC
j_call: TRBJ2-5
v_call: TRBV19
clone_size: .
d_call: TRBD1

cdr3_aa: CASSGPRESNWNTEAFF
cdr3_nt: TGTGCCAGCAGTGGGCCGAGGGAGTCCAATTGGAACACTGAAGCTTTCTTT
j_call: TRBJ1-1
v_call: TRBV6-2/TRBV6-3
clone_size: .
d_call: .

cdr3_aa: CASRPDYTGELFF
cdr3_nt: TGTGCCAGCAGACCTGACTACACCGGGGAGCTGTTTTTT
j_call: TRBJ2-2
v_call: TRBV12-3/TRBV12-4
clone_size: .
d_call: .

cdr3_aa: CASSQARYNSPLHF
cdr3_nt: TGTGCCAGCAGCCAAGCGAGGTATAATTCACCCCTCCACTTT
j_call: TRBJ1-6
v_call: TRBV3-1/TRBV3-2
clone_size: .
d_call: .

cdr3_aa: CASSLLGAETQYF
cdr3_nt: TGCGCCAGCAGCTTGTTGGGAGCGGAGACCCAGTACTTC
j_call: TRBJ2-5
v_call: TRBV5-1
clone_size: .
d_call: .

cdr3_aa: CASSPNAKYEQYF
cdr3_nt: TGTGCCAGCTCACCAAACGCCAAATACGAGCAGTACTTC
j_call: TRBJ2-7
v_call: TRBV18
clone_size: .
d_call: .

cdr3_aa: CASSLEGRREKLFF
cdr3_nt: TGTGCCAGCAGCTTAGAGGGGCGAAGGGAAAAACTGTTTTTT
j_call: TRBJ1-4
v_call: TRBV7-8
clone_size: .
d_call: .

cdr3_aa: CASSDPTGEGFF
cdr3_nt: TGTGCCAGCAGTGATCCGACTGGGGAGGGTTTCTTT
j_call: TRBJ1-1
v_call: TRBV6-1
clone_size: .
d_call: .

cdr3_aa: CASSFTSGTNTGELFF
cdr3_nt: TGTGCCAGCTCATTCACTTCCGGGACTAACACCGGGGAGCTGTTTTTT
j_call: TRBJ2-2
v_call: TRBV18
clone_size: .
d_call: .

cdr3_aa: CASSTAGARSPLHF
cdr3_nt: TGTGCCAGCAGTACCGCGGGGGCGCGGTCACCCCTCCACTTT
j_call: TRBJ1-6
v_call: TRBV6-2/TRBV6-3
clone_size: .
d_call: .

cdr3_aa: CASSVGAFSGRTDTQYF
cdr3_nt: TGTGCCAGCAGCGTAGGGGCGTTCTCCGGGCGCACCGATACGCAGTATTTT
j_call: TRBJ2-3
v_call: TRBV9
clone_size: .
d_call: .

cdr3_aa: CASSELPNTEAFF
cdr3_nt: TGTGCCAGCAGTGAACTACCAAACACTGAAGCTTTCTTT
j_call: TRBJ1-1
v_call: TRBV2
clone_size: .
d_call: .

cdr3_aa: CASSDQGYNSPLHF
cdr3_nt: TGTGCCAGCAGTGATCAGGGCTATAATTCACCCCTCCACTTT
j_call: TRBJ1-6
v_call: TRBV2
clone_size: .
d_call: .

cdr3_aa: CASSFGGNKNIQYF
cdr3_nt: TGTGCCAGCAGCTTCGGGGGGAATAAAAACATTCAGTACTTC
j_call: TRBJ2-4
v_call: TRBV6-2/TRBV6-3
clone_size: .
d_call: TRBD2

cdr3_aa: CASRTGVQQYF
cdr3_nt: TGTGCCAGCAGGACGGGCGTACAGCAGTACTTC
j_call: TRBJ2-7
v_call: TRBV28
clone_size: .
d_call: .

cdr3_aa: CASTTLGGVEGEQYF
cdr3_nt: TGTGCCAGCACCACGCTCGGGGGGGTAGAGGGCGAGCAGTACTTC
j_call: TRBJ2-7
v_call: TRBV5-6
clone_size: .
d_call: TRBD2

cdr3_aa: CASSLGPQGPLEEAFF
cdr3_nt: TGCGCCAGCAGCTTGGGTCCACAGGGACCCCTTGAGGAAGCTTTCTTT
j_call: TRBJ1-1
v_call: TRBV5-1
clone_size: .
d_call: .

cdr3_aa: CASSLVVLAGDEQFF
cdr3_nt: TGTGCCAGCAGCTTAGTGGTCCTAGCGGGAGATGAGCAGTTCTTC
j_call: TRBJ2-1
v_call: TRBV11-2
clone_size: .
d_call: TRBD2

cdr3_aa: CASSDDSPTDTQYF
cdr3_nt: TGTGCCAGCAGTGACGACTCACCTACAGATACGCAGTATTTT
j_call: TRBJ2-3
v_call: TRBV2
clone_size: .
d_call: .

cdr3_aa: CASSIISGLGGQETQYF
cdr3_nt: TGTGCCAGCAGCATAATCTCAGGGTTAGGAGGCCAAGAGACCCAGTACTTC
j_call: TRBJ2-5
v_call: TRBV2
clone_size: .
d_call: .

cdr3_aa: CASSRGSYNEQFF
cdr3_nt: TGTGCCAGCTCGCGGGGCTCCTACAATGAGCAGTTCTTC
j_call: TRBJ2-1
v_call: TRBV11-2
clone_size: .
d_call: .

cdr3_aa: CASSKGGNYEQYF
cdr3_nt: TGTGCCAGCAGTAAGGGAGGGAACTACGAGCAGTACTTC
j_call: TRBJ2-7
v_call: TRBV6-6
clone_size: once
d_call: TRBD2

cdr3_aa: CASSLAGQNSGNTIYF
cdr3_nt: TGTGCCAGCAGCTTAGCAGGGCAGAACTCTGGAAACACCATATATTTT
j_call: TRBJ1-3
v_call: TRBV7-8
clone_size: few
d_call: .

cdr3_aa: CASTDRTQEKLFF
cdr3_nt: TGCGCCAGCACAGACAGGACCCAGGAAAAACTGTTTTTT
j_call: TRBJ1-4
v_call: TRBV10-2
clone_size: once
d_call: .